The clone carrying this TCR beta chain was seen only a few times. Its specificity is not known. Primers for the PCR totalled 60 Vbeta and 13 Jbeta. Repertoires were generated with immunoSEQ multiplex PCR, while TCRdb's copy carries only in-frame clones and drops some. This repertoire shows approximately 150,000 clones, about 71% found once; its top ten account for around 2.8%. The data were obtained in a study of cytomegalovirus exposure and HLA in healthy donors. Regarding the study as a whole: TCR beta V segments were, for the most part, productive about 87% or about 30% of the time in an earlier analysis.

There are 15 residues in the CDR3. V lost 4 bases, J lost 2 bases, and 15 bases lay in between. Germline CDR1 reads MNHEY; CDR2 reads SVGAGI. This TCR came from a woman between 40 and 50 years old in good health and CMV-seropositive. This chain connects TRBV6-5 to TRBJ2-7; D call uncertain. Source material: PBMCs. The DNA of the CDR3 is TGTGCCAGCAGTTCCGCGGCGCGACCCACCTACGAGCAGTACTTC. Translation: CASSSAARPTYEQYF.